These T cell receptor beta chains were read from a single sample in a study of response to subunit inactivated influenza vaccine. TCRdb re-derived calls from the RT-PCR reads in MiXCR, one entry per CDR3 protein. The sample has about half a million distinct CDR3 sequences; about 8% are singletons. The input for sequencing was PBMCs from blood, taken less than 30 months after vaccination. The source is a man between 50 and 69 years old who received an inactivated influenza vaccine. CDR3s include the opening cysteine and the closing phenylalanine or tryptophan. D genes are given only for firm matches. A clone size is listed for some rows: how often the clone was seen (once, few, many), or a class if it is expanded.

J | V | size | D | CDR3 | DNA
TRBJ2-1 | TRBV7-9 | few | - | CASSFPASPSYNEQFF | TGTGCCAGCAGCTTCCCGGCTAGCCCTAGCTACAATGAGCAGTTCTTC
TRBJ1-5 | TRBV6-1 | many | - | CASSAGDGNQPQHF | TGTGCCAGCTCGGCAGGAGATGGCAATCAGCCCCAGCATTTT
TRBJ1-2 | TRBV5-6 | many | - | CASSPLSGGNYGYTF | TGTGCCAGCAGCCCCTTGTCAGGAGGCAACTATGGCTACACCTTC
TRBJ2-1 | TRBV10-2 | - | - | CASSEGAGGVLPYNEQFF | TGCGCCAGCAGTGAGGGGGCAGGGGGGGTCCTCCCCTACAATGAGCAGTTCTTC
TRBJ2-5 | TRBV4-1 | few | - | CASSQDAGDQETQYF | TGCGCCAGCAGCCAAGACGCAGGGGACCAAGAGACCCAGTACTTC
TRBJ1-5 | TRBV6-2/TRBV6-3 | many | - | CASSDTGSKSNQPQHF | TGTGCCAGCAGCGATACCGGGTCGAAGAGCAATCAGCCCCAGCATTTT
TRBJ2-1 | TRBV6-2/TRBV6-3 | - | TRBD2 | CASSYSSGTRDSGVNNEQFF | TGTGCCAGCAGTTACTCGTCAGGGACTAGAGATAGTGGGGTGAACAATGAGCAGTTCTTC
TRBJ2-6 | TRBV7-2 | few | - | CASSPAGQLSGANVLTF | TGTGCCAGCAGCCCGGCGGGACAACTCTCTGGGGCCAACGTCCTGACTTTC
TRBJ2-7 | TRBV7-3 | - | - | CASSRTPSSSYEQYF | TGTGCCAGCAGCCGTACTCCATCGAGCTCCTACGAGCAGTACTTC
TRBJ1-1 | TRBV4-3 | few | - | CASSQEFGVTEAFF | TGCGCCAGCAGCCAAGAATTCGGGGTCACTGAAGCTTTCTTT
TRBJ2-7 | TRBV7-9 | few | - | CASSLRGSGGEQYF | TGTGCCAGCAGCTTGAGGGGATCAGGAGGCGAGCAGTACTTC
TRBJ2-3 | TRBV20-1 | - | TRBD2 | CSATLAPPGDTQYF | TGCAGTGCTACACTAGCGCCCCCGGGAGATACGCAGTATTTT
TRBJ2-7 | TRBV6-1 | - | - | CASRHTQGAYEQYF | TGTGCCAGCAGACATACACAGGGCGCCTACGAGCAGTACTTC
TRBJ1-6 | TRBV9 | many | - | CASSVNREHSPLHF | TGTGCCAGCAGCGTAAACAGGGAACATTCACCCCTCCACTTT
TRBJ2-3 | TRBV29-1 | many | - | CSVGAGASTDTQYF | TGCAGCGTTGGGGCAGGGGCTAGCACAGATACGCAGTATTTT
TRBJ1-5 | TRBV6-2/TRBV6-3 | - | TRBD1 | CASTDPGQGQHF | TGTGCCAGCACCGACCCTGGACAGGGCCAGCATTTT
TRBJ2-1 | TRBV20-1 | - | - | CSASRGNSYNEQFF | TGCAGTGCCAGCCGAGGGAATTCCTACAATGAGCAGTTCTTC
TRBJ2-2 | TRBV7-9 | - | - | CASSALSTKNTGELFF | TGTGCCAGCAGCGCGTTAAGTACGAAGAACACCGGGGAGCTGTTTTTT
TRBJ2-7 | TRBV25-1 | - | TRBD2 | CASSDSGLAGRYEQYF | TGTGCCAGCAGTGACTCGGGACTAGCGGGCCGCTACGAGCAGTACTTC
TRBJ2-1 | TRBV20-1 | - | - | CSARGPWGAGNEQFF | TGCAGTGCTAGAGGGCCGTGGGGGGCGGGCAATGAGCAGTTCTTC
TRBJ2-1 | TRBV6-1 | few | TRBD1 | CASSQGGQVNNEQFF | TGTGCCAGCAGCCAAGGGGGACAGGTAAACAATGAGCAGTTCTTC
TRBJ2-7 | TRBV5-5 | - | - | CASSPLLDEQYF | TGTGCCAGCAGCCCACTGTTAGACGAGCAGTACTTC